The TCR beta chain under discussion was sequenced for a study of long-term antiretroviral therapy in people with HIV. The study, taken as a whole, reports: Every time point showed a repertoire led by clones expanded before ART. Repertoires with HIV possessed tighter CDR3 length spans than those of controls.

In the case of this clone: The antigen is not known.

With survey level as its setting, the immunoSEQ assay was v3.0. Sequencing used immunoSEQ multiplex PCR; TCRdb keeps in-frame clones, though not all of them. The table includes roughly 42,000 clones, approximately 87% detected once. Two or more post-ART PBMC samples, plus at least one pre-ART sample, were available for each donor. Participants who had HIV were, without exception, treated in the United States. Germline CDR1 and CDR2: SGHTA and FQGNSA. With 1 base removed from V and 4 bases from J, the gap between germline ends came to 13 bases. The length of the CDR3 is 16 residues. The source is a woman in her fifties or sixties with HIV. The V and J genes are TRBV7-2 and TRBJ2-2, with a tentative D call TRBD2 (5 bases). Material: unsorted PBMCs, obtained 1.2 years after starting antiretroviral therapy. CDR3 residues: CASSLVRRVGTGELFF. CDR3 coding DNA: TGTGCCAGCAGCTTAGTAAGGCGGGTAGGCACCGGGGAGCTGTTTTTT. The full variable domain, completed using reference TRBV7-2 and TRBJ2-2, is GAGVSQSPSNKVTEKGKDVELRCDPISGHTALYWYRQSLGQGLEFLIYFQGNSAPDKSGLPSDRFSAERTGGSVSTLTIQRTQQEDSAVYLCASSLVRRVGTGELFFGEGSRLTVL.